The rows below give T cell receptor beta chains drawn from one sample of a study of spatial heterogeneity in lung cancer. TCRdb re-called the 5' RACE reads through MiXCR, storing one row per CDR3 protein. The sample records around 4,000 distinct CDR3 sequences, roughly 8% being singletons. This specimen consisted of lung tumor tissue, obtained at surgery. These receptors all come from a male donor with early-stage non-small cell lung cancer. Both conserved end residues are part of each CDR3. The D gene is left open where the match is weak. The listing skips clone size in some rows; elsewhere it reads once, few, many or a size class.

>TRBJ2-1|15|TRBV18|TRBD2|medium-sized
TGTGCCAGCTCCCCAAAGTCCAGCGGGGCCAATGAGCAGTTCTTC
CASSPKSSGANEQFF
>TRBJ1-1|14|TRBV6-6|TRBD1|medium-sized
TGTGCCAGCAGGCTGGACAGGGCGCGAACTGAAGCTTTCTTT
CASRLDRARTEAFF
>TRBJ2-5|14|TRBV7-2|NA|medium-sized
TGTGCCAGCAGCTTAAAGGGGCGGTGGGAGACCCAGTACTTC
CASSLKGRWETQYF
>TRBJ2-5|14|TRBV7-2|NA|medium-sized
TGTGCCAGCAGCTTAAAAGGCAGGCAAGAGACCCAGTACTTC
CASSLKGRQETQYF
>TRBJ1-1|16|TRBV5-5|NA|NA
TGTGCCAGCAGCCGTCAATCCAGGGCCGTGAACACTGAAGCTTTCTTT
CASSRQSRAVNTEAFF
>TRBJ2-5|13|TRBV18|NA|few
TGTGCCAGCTCACCGAGTAGCCAAGAGACCCAGTACTTC
CASSPSSQETQYF
>TRBJ2-1|11|TRBV20-1|NA|many
TGCAGTGCTGGTAGAGCGGATGAGCAGTTCTTC
CSAGRADEQFF
>TRBJ1-1|13|TRBV7-8|TRBD1|medium-sized
TGTGCCAGCAGTCGAATACCACAGGGGGAAGCTTTCTTT
CASSRIPQGEAFF
>TRBJ2-6|15|TRBV6-6|NA|medium-sized
TGTGCCAGCACCCGAACCAGCTCTGGGGCCAACGTCCTGACTTTC
CASTRTSSGANVLTF
>TRBJ2-5|13|TRBV20-1|TRBD2|medium-sized
TGCAGTGCTAGAGATGGGCGGGAGCGGACCCAGTACTTC
CSARDGRERTQYF
>TRBJ1-2|12|TRBV5-1|NA|many
TGCGCCAGCAGCTTTAACAGGGAAACCAACACCTTC
CASSFNRETNTF